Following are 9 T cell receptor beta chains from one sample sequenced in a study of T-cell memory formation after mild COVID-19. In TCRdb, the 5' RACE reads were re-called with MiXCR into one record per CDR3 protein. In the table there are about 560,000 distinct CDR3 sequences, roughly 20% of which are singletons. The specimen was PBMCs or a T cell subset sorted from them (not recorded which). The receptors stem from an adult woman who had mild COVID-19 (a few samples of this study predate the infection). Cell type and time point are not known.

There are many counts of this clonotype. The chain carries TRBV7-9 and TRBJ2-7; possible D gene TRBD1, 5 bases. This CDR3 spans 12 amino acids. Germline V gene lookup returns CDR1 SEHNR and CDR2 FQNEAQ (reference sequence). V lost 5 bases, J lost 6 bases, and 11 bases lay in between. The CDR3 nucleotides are TGTGCCAGCAGCCAGGGCTTACGCGAGCAGTACTTC. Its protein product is CASSQGLREQYF.

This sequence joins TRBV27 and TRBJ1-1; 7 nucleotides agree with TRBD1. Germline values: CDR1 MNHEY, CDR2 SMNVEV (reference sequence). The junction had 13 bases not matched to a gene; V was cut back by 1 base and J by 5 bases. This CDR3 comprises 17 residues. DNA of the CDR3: TGTGCCAGCAGTTTATTGGGCCAGGGGGGCGCGAAGACTGAAGCTTTCTTT. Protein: CASSLLGQGGAKTEAFF.

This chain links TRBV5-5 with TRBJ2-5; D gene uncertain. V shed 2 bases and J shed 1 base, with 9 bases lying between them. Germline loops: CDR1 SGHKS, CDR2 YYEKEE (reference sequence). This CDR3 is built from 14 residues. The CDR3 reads CASSLRNRQETQYF. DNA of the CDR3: TGTGCCAGCAGCTTAAGGAACCGCCAAGAGACCCAGTACTTC.

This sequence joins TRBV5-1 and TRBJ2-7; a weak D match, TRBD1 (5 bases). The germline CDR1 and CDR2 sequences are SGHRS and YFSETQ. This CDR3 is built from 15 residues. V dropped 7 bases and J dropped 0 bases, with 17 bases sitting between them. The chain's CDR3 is CASAREGVRSYEQYF. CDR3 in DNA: TGCGCCAGCGCCAGGGAAGGGGTTCGCTCCTACGAGCAGTACTTC.

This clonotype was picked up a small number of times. The chain's CDR3 is CASSPFGQTYNEQFF. CDR3 sequence (DNA): TGTGCCAGCAGCCCATTCGGGCAGACATACAATGAGCAGTTCTTC. The chain employs TRBV5-6 and TRBJ2-1, with D uncertain. V was clipped by 4 bases and J by 4 bases, with 15 bases between them. CDR1 and CDR2 (germline): SGHDT, YYEEEE. The CDR3 sequence is 15 residues long.

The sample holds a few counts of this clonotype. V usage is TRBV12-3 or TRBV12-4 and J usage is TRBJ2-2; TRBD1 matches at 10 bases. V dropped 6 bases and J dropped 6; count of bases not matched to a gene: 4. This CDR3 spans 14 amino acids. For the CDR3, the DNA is TGTGCCAGCAGGAGGACAGGGGGTCCCGGGGAGCTGTTTTTT. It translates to CASRRTGGPGELFF.

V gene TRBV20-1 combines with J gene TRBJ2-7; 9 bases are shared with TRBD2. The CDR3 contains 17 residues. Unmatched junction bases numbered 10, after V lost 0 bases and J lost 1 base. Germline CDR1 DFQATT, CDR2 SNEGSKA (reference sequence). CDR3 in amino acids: CSARDRAGGPWSYEQYF. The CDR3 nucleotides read TGCAGTGCTAGAGATCGTGCGGGAGGGCCTTGGTCCTACGAGCAGTACTTC.

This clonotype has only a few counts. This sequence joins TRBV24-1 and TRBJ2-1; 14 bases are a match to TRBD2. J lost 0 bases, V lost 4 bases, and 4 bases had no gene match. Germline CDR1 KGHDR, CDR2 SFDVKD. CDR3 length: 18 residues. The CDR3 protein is CATSELGTSGSSYNEQFF. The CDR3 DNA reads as TGTGCCACCAGTGAACTTGGGACTAGCGGGAGCTCCTACAATGAGCAGTTCTTC.

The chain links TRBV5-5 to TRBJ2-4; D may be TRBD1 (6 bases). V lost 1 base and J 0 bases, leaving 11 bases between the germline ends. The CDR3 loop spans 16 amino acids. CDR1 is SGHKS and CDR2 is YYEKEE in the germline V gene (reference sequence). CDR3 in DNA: TGTGCCAGCAGCTTGTGGACCAGGGGAGCCAAAAACATTCAGTACTTC. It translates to CASSLWTRGAKNIQYF. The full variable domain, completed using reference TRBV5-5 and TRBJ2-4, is DAGVTQSPTHLIKTRGQQVTLRCSPISGHKSVSWYQQVLGQGPQFIFQYYEKEERGRGNFPDRFSARQFPNYSSELNVNALLLGDSALYLCASSLWTRGAKNIQYFGAGTRLSVL.